This TCR beta chain was profiled in a study of regulatory T cells in long-lasting Graves disease. General study results and limits: No thyroid tissue was studied; the work used peripheral blood only. Graves' patients with persistent disease showed TCR diversity lower than patients newly diagnosed. A limited number of samples was an acknowledged limitation.

Relying on iRepertoire HTBI primers and Arm-PCR of CDR3 regions, the team built TCR beta libraries. TCRdb re-called the multiplex PCR reads through MiXCR, storing one row per CDR3 protein. The sample holds about 660,000 distinct CDR3 sequences, around 32% seen once. Time point denoted: persistent/refractory GD, antithyroid drugs over 5 years with positive TRAb. Making the TCR library involved RNA that had been extracted from PBMCs. The patients included were those that came from an endocrinology department in Xi'an, China. About this clonotype itself: No antigen is known for it.

CDR3 length equals 14 residues. The V end was cut by 5 bases, the J end by 3 bases, with 14 bases between. The germline gives CDR1 LNHDA, CDR2 SQIVND (reference sequence). The chain joins TRBV19 to TRBJ2-7, with D possibly TRBD1 on 6 matching bases. This specimen consisted of peripheral blood mononuclear cells (PBMCs), obtained when the disease was refractory, from a patient treated with antithyroid drugs. This clonotype was sampled from a female donor with Graves disease. CDR3 coding DNA: TGTGCCAGTAGTGCGGACAGAAACTTCTACGAGCAGTACTTC. The encoded protein is CASSADRNFYEQYF.